What follows describes a single T cell receptor (beta chain). The target antigen is unknown. The data belong to a study of monozygotic twins with inflammatory bowel disease. A total RNA quantity of 3500 ng went into each TCR library. Each sample's cDNA came from eight separate reactions. Reprocessing the 5' RACE reads, TCRdb reports a single entry for every CDR3 protein and omits DNA. The sample includes a few hundred thousand distinct CDR3 sequences. Study-wide findings and caveats: Clonotypes shared with others were fewer in IBD patients than in healthy twins, especially with disease activity.

The CDR3 extends over 14 amino acids. Germline V lookup: CDR1 LGHDT, CDR2 YNNKEL (reference sequence). The source is a human donor with ulcerative colitis or Crohn's disease, or a healthy co-twin of an affected twin (not recorded which). The chain couples TRBV3-1 to TRBJ2-3; the TRBD2 assignment by TCRdb is unverifiable without DNA. Sample: blood. CDR3 amino acids: CASSQDAAPDTQYF.